This TCR beta chain was captured in a study of STAT3 mutations in large granular lymphocyte leukemia. As concerns this clone: Antigen specificity is unknown.

Profiling relied on immunoSEQ multiplex PCR, and the TCRdb table lists in-frame clones only, not all of them. The profile shows about 19,000 clones, over 80% of them singletons. Germline-derived CDR1 and CDR2 are MNHEY and SMNVEV (reference sequence). V lost 6 bases to trimming and J lost 4 bases, with 18 bases between them. This CDR3 comprises 15 residues. Study-wide findings and caveats: After therapy, about 35% of the 18 patients switched clonotypes, all new clones STAT3 wild type. Every T-LGLL patient had at least one immunodominant TCRbeta clonotype.

Sequenced: peripheral blood mononuclear cells. This chain joins TRBV27 and TRBJ1-2, with a tentative D call TRBD1 (6 bases). The clonotype comes from a man in his 60s with T-cell large granular lymphocyte leukemia. Some clones in this sample may be carry-over from other donors' samples. CDR3 DNA sequence: TGTGCCAGCAGCCCCTCGGCGGGGACATCCTATGGCTACACCTTC. Translation gives CASSPSAGTSYGYTF.